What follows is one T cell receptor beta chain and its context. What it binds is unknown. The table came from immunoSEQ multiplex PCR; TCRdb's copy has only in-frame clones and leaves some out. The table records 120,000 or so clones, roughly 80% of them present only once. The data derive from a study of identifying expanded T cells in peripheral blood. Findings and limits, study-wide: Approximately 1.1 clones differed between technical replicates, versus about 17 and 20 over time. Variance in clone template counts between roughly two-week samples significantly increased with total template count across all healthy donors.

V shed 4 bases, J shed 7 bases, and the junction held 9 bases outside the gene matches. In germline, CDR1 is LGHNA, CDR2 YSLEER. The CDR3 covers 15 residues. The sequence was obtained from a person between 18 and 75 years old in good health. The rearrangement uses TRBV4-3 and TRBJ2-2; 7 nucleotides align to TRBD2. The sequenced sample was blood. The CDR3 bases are TGCGCCAGCAGCCTCGGGACTACAACGGGCGGGGAGCTGTTTTTT. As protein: CASSLGTTTGGELFF.